These 25 T cell receptor beta chains originate from one sample sequenced in a study of shared clonotypes between healthy human individuals. Sequenced by immunoSEQ multiplex PCR; TCRdb stores in-frame clones only, minus some. The data contain about 2 million clones, approximately 94% of them singletons. It was CD45RO-negative cells, positively selected for CCR7, that made up naive CD8 cells, with terminally differentiated effector memory CD45RA+ cells excluded. What was sequenced was naive CD8+ T cells sorted from blood. The receptor source for this set is a man aged 18 to 35 in good health.

The count of this clone is one. The chain couples TRBV2 to TRBJ2-7, with D perhaps matching TRBD2 (6 bases). The V gene lost 3 bases and the J gene lost 3 bases, with 12 bases spanning the gap. The CDR3 length is 14 residues. CDR1 and CDR2 (germline): SNHLY, FYNNEI. CDR3 in amino acids: CASSEGGPGYEQYF. The CDR3 DNA reads TGTGCCAGCAGTGAGGGGGGACCAGGCTACGAGCAGTACTTC.

Notes on this clone: Within the sample, other DNA sequences also encode this same CDR3. The rearrangement uses TRBV9 and TRBJ2-7; 12 bases line up with TRBD2. CDR1 is SGDLS and CDR2 is YYNGEE in the germline V gene. The CDR3 consists of 15 residues. The V and J ends lost 4 bases and 4 bases, in that order; junction bases with no gene match: 6. The CDR3 here is CASSPTSGSGYEQYF. For the CDR3, the DNA is TGTGCCAGCAGCCCGACTAGCGGGAGTGGTTACGAGCAGTACTTC.

The chain uses TRBV30 and TRBJ2-3; the D gene is possibly TRBD2 (6 bases). The V gene's germline CDR1 is GTSNPN and CDR2 SVGIG (reference sequence). V lost 2 bases and J 15 bases, leaving 33 bases between the germline ends. This CDR3 region has 17 residues. The CDR3 here is CAWSQLLIESSGWDGYF. The CDR3 DNA reads as TGTGCCTGGAGTCAGCTTTTGATCGAATCGAGCGGGTGGGACGGTTATTTT.

The genes are TRBV9 and TRBJ2-7, with 9 nucleotides matching TRBD2. The germline V gene has CDR1 SGDLS and CDR2 YYNGEE. Unmatched junction bases numbered 4, after V lost 4 bases and J lost 2 bases. This CDR3 comprises 14 residues. This CDR3 is CASSLGLAPYEQYF. The CDR3 DNA sequence: TGTGCCAGCAGCCTGGGACTAGCCCCCTACGAGCAGTACTTC.

V usage is TRBV11-2 and J usage is TRBJ2-5; the match to TRBD1 covers 12 bases. V shed 2 bases, J shed 2 bases, and the junction held 9 bases outside the gene matches. In germline, CDR1 is SGHAT, CDR2 FQNNGV. This CDR3 is 18 amino acids long. The CDR3 here is CASSLMGQGAYGQETQYF. CDR3 nucleotides: TGTGCCAGCAGCTTAATGGGACAGGGGGCGTATGGGCAAGAGACCCAGTACTTC.

V usage is TRBV4-1 and J usage is TRBJ2-6; no definite D call. This CDR3 has 14 residues. In germline, CDR1 is MGHRA, CDR2 YSYEKL. V shed 3 bases and J shed 2 bases, with 5 bases lying between them. This chain's CDR3 is CASSHGPGANVLTF. CDR3 nucleotide sequence: TGCGCCAGCAGCCATGGCCCTGGGGCCAACGTCCTGACTTTC.

This clone has a single count. The J gene is TRBJ2-5, the V gene TRBV7-6; 11 bases align to TRBD2. The V gene's germline CDR1 is SGHVS and CDR2 FNYEAQ. The junction had 13 bases not matched to a gene; V was cut back by 5 bases and J by 5 bases. The CDR3 extends over 17 amino acids. The CDR3 DNA reads as TGTGCCAGCAGCCTACGAGAACTAGCGGGAGATGGTGAGACCCAGTACTTC. It is translated as CASSLRELAGDGETQYF.

This chain uses TRBV19 with TRBJ1-5; D possibly corresponds to TRBD1 (6 bases). CDR3 length equals 16 residues. From germline, CDR1 is LNHDA and CDR2 SQIVND (reference sequence). The V end was cut by 7 bases, the J end by 0 bases, with 16 bases between. CDR3: CASTPPPGVSNQPQHF. CDR3 bases: TGTGCCAGTACCCCACCCCCAGGGGTTAGCAATCAGCCCCAGCATTTT.

This clone was counted only a few times. The CDR3: CASSPNRGLDEQYF. DNA for the CDR3: TGCGCCAGCAGCCCAAACCGGGGGCTTGACGAGCAGTACTTC. This rearrangement joins TRBV4-1 to TRBJ2-7, with D perhaps TRBD1 or TRBD2 (6 bases each). This CDR3 has 14 residues. Trimming pared 4 bases from V and 5 bases from J, leaving 15 bases between. CDR1 is MGHRA, CDR2 YSYEKL, per germline.

The rearrangement uses TRBV7-9 and TRBJ2-1; the D is unclear. V was trimmed by 3 bases and J by 5 bases, leaving 8 bases between them. The CDR3 length is 13 residues. Germline V lookup: CDR1 SEHNR, CDR2 FQNEAQ (reference sequence). CDR3 coding DNA: TGTGCCAGCAGCTTTGTCTTCAACAATGAGCAGTTCTTC. Protein product: CASSFVFNNEQFF.

The chain uses TRBV9 and TRBJ1-6; the D is unclear. V lost 0 bases and J 8 bases, leaving 6 bases between the germline ends. The CDR3 runs to 13 residues. Looked up from germline, CDR1 is SGDLS and CDR2 is YYNGEE. CDR3 coding DNA: TGTGCCAGCAGCGTAGACGGTTATTCACCCCTCCACTTT. This sequence encodes CASSVDGYSPLHF.

V usage is TRBV27 and J usage is TRBJ1-2; maybe TRBD1 (5 bases). Germline lookup yields CDR1 MNHEY and CDR2 SMNVEV (reference sequence). The germline V and J ends were trimmed by 2 bases and 1 base, with 11 bases remaining between them. The CDR3 is 15 residues long. The CDR3 DNA reads TGTGCCAGCAGTTTAGGGGCAGGAGATAACTATGGCTACACCTTC. Its translation: CASSLGAGDNYGYTF.

The rearrangement links TRBV18 to TRBJ2-1; D may be TRBD2 (5 bases). Germline CDR1 is KGHSH and CDR2 is LQKENI. V was shortened by 3 bases and J by 13 bases, with 13 bases between the two germline ends. The CDR3 runs 12 residues. The CDR3 here is CASSPDGIPQFF. The CDR3 DNA sequence: TGTGCCAGCTCACCTGACGGGATCCCCCAGTTCTTC.

In the case of this clone: The same CDR3 also results from other DNA sequences found in this sample. This chain uses TRBV27 with TRBJ2-1; possibly TRBD2 for D (6 bases). The CDR3 extends over 12 amino acids. Trimming cost V 3 bases and J 7 bases, with 7 bases left between them. Germline V gene data show CDR1 as MNHEY and CDR2 as SMNVEV (reference sequence). CDR3 DNA sequence: TGTGCCAGCAGTTTTGGAGGGAATGAGCAGTTCTTC. Its protein product is CASSFGGNEQFF.

The CDR3 DNA reads TGCAGCGCAAACCCCGGGACGCGGGGGGAGCAGTTCTTC. Amino acids: CSANPGTRGEQFF. V usage is TRBV29-1 and J usage is TRBJ2-1; the match to TRBD2 covers 7 bases. The ends lost 7 bases at V and 10 bases at J; junction bases unmatched: 13. Germline V lookup: CDR1 SQVTM, CDR2 ANQGSEA. The CDR3 spans 13 residues.

The V gene is TRBV5-6, the J gene TRBJ1-3; 7 bases are a match to TRBD1. V shed 2 bases, J shed 4 bases, and the junction held 3 bases outside the gene matches. The CDR3 loop spans 14 amino acids. Per germline, CDR1 SGHDT and CDR2 YYEEEE. The CDR3 sequence: CASSFPTGGNTIYF. The CDR3 DNA sequence: TGTGCCAGCAGCTTCCCGACAGGGGGAAACACCATATATTTT.

V usage is TRBV15 and J usage is TRBJ2-4, with D perhaps TRBD2 (5 bases). In germline, CDR1 is LNHNV, CDR2 YYDKDF (reference sequence). Trimming removed 0 bases from V and 11 bases from J, with 17 bases in between. This CDR3 comprises 15 residues. The CDR3 DNA reads TGTGCCACCAGCAGAGATCGGGGATATACCGCCCTTCAGTACTTC. Its protein is CATSRDRGYTALQYF.

The chain joins TRBV7-9 to TRBJ2-5; TRBD2 matches 7 bases. The CDR3 has 16 residues. V shed 4 bases, J shed 0 bases, and the junction held 8 bases outside the gene matches. The germline CDR1 and CDR2 sequences are SEHNR and FQNEAQ (reference sequence). CDR3 protein: CASSSGMGGYQETQYF. In DNA form, the CDR3 reads TGTGCCAGCAGCTCCGGAATGGGAGGGTACCAAGAGACCCAGTACTTC.

The chain is built from TRBV20-1 and TRBJ2-1; no definite D call. Between the trimmed V and J ends, which lost 3 bases and 6 bases, there was a span of 6 bases. Germline values: CDR1 DFQATT, CDR2 SNEGSKA (reference sequence). CDR3 length: 11 residues. CDR3 bases: TGCAGTGCTAGTAGGTTCAATGAGCAGTTCTTC. Translation: CSASRFNEQFF.

The chain recombines TRBV11-2 with TRBJ2-7; D not resolved. V was pared by 6 bases and J by 1 base, with 4 bases between. The CDR3 has 11 amino acids. From germline, CDR1 is SGHAT and CDR2 FQNNGV. CDR3 DNA: TGTGCCAGCAGGGGGTCCTACGAGCAGTACTTC. Protein: CASRGSYEQYF.

The chain links TRBV4-2 to TRBJ1-1, with no clear D. V lost 3 bases and J lost 1, with 9 bases in between. The CDR3 sequence is 14 residues long. Germline-derived CDR1 and CDR2 are LGHNA and YNFKEQ. The CDR3 DNA follows: TGTGCCAGCAGCCACCCGGGTGGGAACACTGAAGCTTTCTTT. It is translated as CASSHPGGNTEAFF.

The chain recombines TRBV18 with TRBJ2-1; D not certain. Trimming removed 2 bases at V and 0 bases at J, with 11 bases between. Germline CDR1 KGHSH, CDR2 LQKENI. The CDR3 length is 16 residues. CDR3 residues: CASSPYGEYSYNEQFF. The CDR3, as DNA: TGTGCCAGCTCACCATACGGAGAATACTCCTACAATGAGCAGTTCTTC. Using reference TRBV18 and TRBJ2-1 for the parts outside the CDR3, the full variable domain is NAGVMQNPRHLVRRRGQEARLRCSPMKGHSHVYWYRQLPEEGLKFMVYLQKENIIDESGMPKERFSAEFPKEGPSILRIQQVVRGDSAAYFCASSPYGEYSYNEQFFGPGTRLTVL.

The rearrangement links TRBV25-1 to TRBJ2-2; D not resolved. From germline, CDR1 is MGHDK and CDR2 SYGVNS. CDR3 length equals 15 residues. Deletions cut 2 bases from V and 6 bases from J, with 13 bases between. CDR3 amino acids: CASSERGGIPGELFF. CDR3 sequence (DNA): TGTGCCAGCAGTGAACGAGGTGGGATCCCCGGGGAGCTGTTTTTT.

The count of this clone is one. The chain's CDR3 is CASSQEAGSGETQYF. The CDR3 DNA reads TGCGCCAGCAGCCAAGAGGCGGGTAGCGGTGAGACCCAGTACTTC. This chain uses TRBV4-1 with TRBJ2-5; perhaps TRBD2 as D (6 bases). Looked up from germline, CDR1 is MGHRA and CDR2 is YSYEKL. Trimming took off 0 bases at V and 5 bases at J, with 13 bases between the two ends. This CDR3 region has 15 residues.

J is TRBJ2-6 and V is TRBV5-8; D possibly corresponds to TRBD1 (6 bases). Germline V gene sequence: CDR1 SGHTS, CDR2 YDEGEE. The V end lost 3 bases, the J end lost 1 base, and 20 bases lay between the germline ends. This CDR3 comprises 19 residues. CDR3 amino acids: CASSSLGRGDISGANVLTF. The CDR3 bases are TGTGCCAGCAGCTCCCTTGGCAGGGGCGATATATCTGGGGCCAACGTCCTGACTTTC.